The next 3 T cell receptor beta chains were all read from a single sample in a study of control samples from healthy donors and cancer patients (dated by TCRdb to the early 2020s). Receptor libraries were prepared by the immunoSEQ multiplex PCR assay. In TCRdb, the immuneACCESS table is reduced to in-frame sequences with V and J assigned. These tables do not hold every clone; where another copy was compared, an unresolved V gene accounts for under half, and the others remain unexplained. The sample yields some 150,000 clones; about 94% were counted once. 12% to 15% of the sample comes from the top ten. The material sequenced was PBMCs. These receptors were collected from a man in his sixties with colorectal cancer.

This clone appeared once. CDR3 DNA sequence: TGTGCCAGTAGTATCAGGACAGGCCCCTACGAGCAGTACTTC. It translates to CASSIRTGPYEQYF. The chain joins TRBV19 to TRBJ2-7; 7 bases agree with TRBD1. The CDR3 consists of 14 residues. J lost 2 bases, V lost 3 bases, and 4 bases had no gene match. In germline, CDR1 is LNHDA, CDR2 SQIVND (reference sequence).

The V and J genes are TRBV3-1 (or the pseudogene TRBV3-2) and TRBJ2-7; TRBD2 aligns across 8 bases. Unmatched junction bases numbered 8, after V lost 1 base and J lost 0 bases. The CDR3 sequence is 17 residues long. Germline lookup yields CDR1 LGHDT and CDR2 YNNKEL (reference sequence). The chain's CDR3 is CASSQGAGRGDSYEQYF. CDR3 coding DNA: TGTGCCAGCAGCCAAGGGGCAGGGCGGGGGGACTCCTACGAGCAGTACTTC.

In DNA, the CDR3 is TGCGCCAGCAGCCGGGACAACTCCTACGAGCAGTACTTC. As protein: CASSRDNSYEQYF. V gene TRBV4-1 combines with J gene TRBJ2-7, with D tentatively TRBD1 (6 bases). This CDR3 contains 13 residues. The V gene's germline CDR1 is MGHRA and CDR2 YSYEKL. V was cut by 4 bases and J by 0 bases, with 7 bases left in between.